This TCR beta chain came from a study of beta chain features in type 1 diabetes. Study-wide background: Approximately 100 million sorted cells were examined across all samples. Study-wide results and caveats: Naive, central memory and regulatory TCRB repertoires appeared more similar among patients than healthy donors. Shortening that was moderate but significant affected the TCRB CDR3s of Type 1 diabetes patients in all four CD4+ subsets.

Every isolated RNA sample was fully reverse transcribed, so sequencing captured expressed TCRB transcripts. Profiling relied on immunoSEQ multiplex PCR, and the TCRdb table lists in-frame clones only, not all of them. Here the sample spans 680,000 or so clones, roughly an eighth being singletons. It was one heparinised blood draw, averaging approximately 100 mL, that each donor gave. Based on CD45RO/CCR7/CD25/CD127/CD95/CD27, CD4+ regulatory, stem cell-like memory, naive and central memory cells were sorted. A note on this clone: Its antigen is undetermined.

The sequencing input was naive CD4+ T cells from blood. This receptor was obtained from a man aged 18 to 30 with type 1 diabetes.

DNA of the CDR3: TGTGCCAGCAGCCGTGACAGGGAGGTGGAAGCTTTCTTT. Encoded protein: CASSRDREVEAFF. The rearrangement joins TRBV7-9 to TRBJ1-1, with 7 bases fitting TRBD1. Germline values: CDR1 SEHNR, CDR2 FQNEAQ (reference sequence). J was trimmed by 8 bases and V by 5 bases; bases with no gene match: 8. The CDR3 is 13 amino acids.